This TCR beta chain appears in the sequencing data of a study of T cell clonality in common variable immunodeficiency. This table comes from immunoSEQ multiplex PCR, and its TCRdb copy is limited to in-frame clones, with some not included. Altogether about 81,000 clones were found in the sample, and no singletons occur. Study outcomes and limitations: Authors noted CVID clonality's cause needs subpopulation repertoire sequencing. Patient heterogeneity in the CVID cohort limited correlations between repertoire features and clinical complications. CVID subjects shared fewer TCRbeta clones than healthy controls did.

This clone was detected many times. Its antigen is not identified. Coverage ceases 3 residues before the CDR3 finishes, and the germline J gene fills in the end. Most patients and controls had Caucasian heritage. CDR1 is DFQATT and CDR2 is SNEGSKA in the germline V gene (reference sequence). CDR3 length: 13 residues. Trimming took 6 bases from V and 2 from J; bases not matched to a gene: 1. The clonotype originates from a person aged 18 to 75 in good health. This rearrangement joins TRBV20-1 to TRBJ2-7, with 13 positions matching TRBD2. What was sequenced was peripheral blood mononuclear cells. The CDR3 protein is CSAGLAGAYEQYF. CDR3 bases read: TGCAGTGCCGGACTAGCGGGAGCCTACGAG.